The rows below give T cell receptor beta chains drawn from one sample of a study of pediatric ulcerative colitis. Data came from immunoSEQ multiplex PCR; TCRdb stores just in-frame clones and leaves some out. This repertoire shows tens of thousands of clones, 86% found once; its top ten account for about 3.5%. The sequenced sample consisted of blood. Receptor source: a boy younger than 18 with severe ulcerative colitis. Each CDR3 is given with its conserved first and last residue. D genes are given only for firm matches. Clone sizes are given selectively: once, few, many, or a class where the clone is expanded.

d_gene | j_gene | abundance | v_gene | CDR3aa | CDR3nt
NA | TRBJ2-5 | NA | TRBV27 | CASSPSLGHGTQYF | TGTGCCAGCAGTCCGTCCCTCGGCCACGGGACCCAGTACTTC
NA | TRBJ2-1 | NA | TRBV6-5 | CASSYGQTHYNEQFF | TGTGCCAGCAGTTACGGGCAGACGCATTACAATGAGCAGTTCTTC
NA | TRBJ2-7 | NA | TRBV5-6 | CASRSFLGIYEQYF | TGTGCCAGCAGGTCCTTCCTCGGTATATACGAGCAGTACTTC
NA | TRBJ2-3 | NA | TRBV5-4 | CASSLAMGMRTDTQYF | TGTGCCAGCAGCTTGGCGATGGGGATGCGGACAGATACGCAGTATTTT
TRBD1 | TRBJ2-6 | NA | TRBV5-4 | CASTLGTGLFSGANVLTF | TGTGCCAGCACCCTCGGGACAGGCCTTTTCTCTGGGGCCAACGTCCTGACTTTC
NA | TRBJ1-2 | NA | TRBV29-1 | CSVERRNYGYTF | TGCAGCGTTGAAAGGCGGAACTATGGCTACACCTTC
TRBD2 | TRBJ2-1 | NA | TRBV5-1 | CASSLAGTRPYNEQFF | TGCGCCAGCAGCTTGGCCGGGACTAGGCCCTACAATGAGCAGTTCTTC
NA | TRBJ2-6 | NA | TRBV29-1 | CSVESSGANVLTF | TGCAGCGTAGAGAGCTCTGGGGCCAACGTCCTGACTTTC
TRBD2 | TRBJ2-7 | NA | TRBV27 | CARINGTSGREGTYEQYF | TGTGCCAGAATAAACGGGACTAGCGGGAGAGAGGGGACCTACGAGCAGTACTTC
NA | TRBJ2-7 | NA | TRBV6-6 | CASSYPGARTYEQYF | TGTGCCAGCAGTTACCCCGGGGCGCGGACCTACGAGCAGTACTTC
NA | TRBJ2-1 | few | TRBV10-3 | CATQLPPAEEQFF | TGTGCCACCCAACTACCTCCAGCGGAGGAGCAGTTCTTC
NA | TRBJ2-5 | NA | TRBV2 | CASLGSPQEETQYF | TGTGCCAGCTTGGGCAGCCCTCAGGAGGAGACCCAGTACTTC
NA | TRBJ2-3 | once | TRBV5-4 | CASSLGGLTDTQYF | TGTGCCAGCAGCCTGGGGGGTCTCACAGATACGCAGTATTTT
NA | TRBJ2-1 | NA | TRBV5-6 | CASSLNRLYNEQFF | TGTGCCAGCAGCTTGAATCGGCTGTACAATGAGCAGTTCTTC
NA | TRBJ2-2 | few | TRBV28 | CASRGTRVTGELFF | TGTGCCAGCAGAGGGACAAGGGTCACCGGGGAGCTGTTTTTT
NA | TRBJ2-2 | NA | TRBV6-6 | CASRETGYTGELFF | TGTGCCAGCAGAGAAACAGGCTACACCGGGGAGCTGTTTTTT
TRBD2 | TRBJ2-3 | NA | TRBV9 | CASSLADALYTDTQYF | TGTGCCAGCAGTCTAGCGGACGCCCTTTACACAGATACGCAGTATTTT
NA | TRBJ2-1 | NA | TRBV7-7 | CASSLVPGVNNEQFF | TGTGCTAGCAGCTTAGTCCCGGGAGTGAACAATGAGCAGTTCTTC
TRBD2 | TRBJ2-2 | NA | TRBV30 | CAWGDGRDTGELFF | TGTGCCTGGGGTGACGGGAGGGACACCGGGGAGCTGTTTTTT
TRBD1 | TRBJ2-7 | NA | TRBV7-9 | CASSLGAVEGQEGYEQYF | TGTGCCAGCAGCTTAGGTGCGGTGGAGGGACAGGAAGGCTACGAGCAGTACTTC
TRBD2 | TRBJ2-5 | once | TRBV27 | CASSSLGLAGAQETQYF | TGTGCCAGCAGTTCCCTGGGACTAGCGGGAGCCCAGGAGACCCAGTACTTC
NA | TRBJ2-3 | once | TRBV10-3 | CAISEPYLAGSTDTQYF | TGTGCCATCAGTGAGCCTTACCTCGCGGGCAGCACAGATACGCAGTATTTT
TRBD2 | TRBJ2-1 | NA | TRBV7-9 | CASAGTSINEQFF | TGTGCCAGCGCCGGGACTAGTATCAATGAGCAGTTCTTC
NA | TRBJ2-1 | NA | TRBV5-1 | CASSLAPNNEQFF | TGCGCCAGCAGCTTGGCCCCCAACAATGAGCAGTTCTTC
TRBD1 | TRBJ2-7 | NA | TRBV6-6 | CASTMGQASYEQYF | TGTGCCAGCACCATGGGACAGGCCTCCTACGAGCAGTACTTC
TRBD2 | TRBJ2-1 | once | TRBV7-9 | CASSLPTSGGLLVYNEQFF | TGTGCCAGCAGCTTACCCACTAGCGGGGGACTCTTGGTATACAATGAGCAGTTCTTC
NA | TRBJ2-1 | NA | TRBV19 | CASSISVAANEQFF | TGTGCCAGTAGTATTAGTGTGGCCGCTAATGAGCAGTTCTTC
NA | TRBJ1-4 | few | TRBV9 | CASSATVGPNEKLFF | TGTGCCAGCAGCGCAACGGTGGGTCCTAATGAAAAACTGTTTTTT
NA | TRBJ1-5 | NA | TRBV5-1 | CASSLGASSNQPQHF | TGCGCCAGCAGCTTGGGGGCCTCAAGTAATCAGCCCCAGCATTTT
NA | TRBJ2-3 | NA | TRBV18 | CASSPPDQSSTDTQYF | TGTGCCAGCTCACCACCAGATCAGAGTAGCACAGATACGCAGTATTTT
NA | TRBJ2-1 | NA | TRBV6-5 | CASSGASGNEQFF | TGTGCCAGCAGTGGAGCCAGCGGGAATGAGCAGTTCTTC
NA | TRBJ2-7 | NA | TRBV6-5 | CASIQRVLTYEQYF | TGTGCCAGCATACAGCGGGTCCTTACCTACGAGCAGTACTTC
TRBD2 | TRBJ2-3 | NA | TRBV19 | CASTIGRTTDTQYF | TGTGCCAGTACGATCGGGAGGACCACAGATACGCAGTATTTT
NA | TRBJ2-5 | NA | TRBV27 | CASSLSYGTGETQYF | TGTGCCAGCAGTTTATCGTACGGGACCGGGGAGACCCAGTACTTC
TRBD2 | TRBJ2-1 | NA | TRBV7-9 | CASSSGGLAGGGYNEQFF | TGTGCCAGCAGCTCTGGGGGACTAGCGGGAGGTGGATACAATGAGCAGTTCTTC
NA | TRBJ2-1 | once | TRBV5-1 | CAVRDSELNEQFF | TGCGCCGTCCGGGACTCGGAATTAAATGAGCAGTTCTTC
NA | TRBJ2-5 | NA | TRBV5-1 | CASSRVEETQYF | TGCGCCAGCAGCAGGGTGGAGGAGACCCAGTACTTC
NA | TRBJ2-5 | NA | TRBV5-1 | CASSLENREETQYF | TGCGCCAGCAGCTTGGAAAACAGAGAAGAGACCCAGTACTTC
TRBD2 | TRBJ2-7 | once | TRBV6-6 | CASSYSRLAASYEQYF | TGTGCCAGCAGTTACTCGAGGCTAGCGGCCTCCTACGAGCAGTACTTC
TRBD1 | TRBJ1-1 | few | TRBV6-1 | CASSEEGAGGFLAEAFF | TGTGCCAGCAGTGAAGAGGGGGCAGGGGGGTTCCTTGCCGAAGCTTTCTTT
NA | TRBJ2-3 | NA | TRBV13 | CASSLVVDPTDTQYF | TGTGCCAGCAGCTTAGTTGTTGACCCCACAGATACGCAGTATTTT
NA | TRBJ2-7 | NA | TRBV5-4 | CASSLASWVSGTTYEQYF | TGTGCCAGCAGCTTGGCGAGTTGGGTGTCGGGAACAACCTACGAGCAGTACTTC
NA | TRBJ1-1 | NA | TRBV4-2 | CASSQVPGLNTEAFF | TGTGCCAGCAGCCAAGTTCCGGGGCTGAACACTGAAGCTTTCTTT
TRBD2 | TRBJ2-1 | NA | TRBV7-6 | CASSLGTSGAGEQFF | TGTGCCAGCAGCTTGGGGACTAGCGGGGCGGGTGAGCAGTTCTTC
NA | TRBJ1-3 | NA | TRBV6-5 | CASSYGAASSGNTIYF | TGTGCCAGCAGTTACGGGGCGGCTTCGTCTGGAAACACCATATATTTT